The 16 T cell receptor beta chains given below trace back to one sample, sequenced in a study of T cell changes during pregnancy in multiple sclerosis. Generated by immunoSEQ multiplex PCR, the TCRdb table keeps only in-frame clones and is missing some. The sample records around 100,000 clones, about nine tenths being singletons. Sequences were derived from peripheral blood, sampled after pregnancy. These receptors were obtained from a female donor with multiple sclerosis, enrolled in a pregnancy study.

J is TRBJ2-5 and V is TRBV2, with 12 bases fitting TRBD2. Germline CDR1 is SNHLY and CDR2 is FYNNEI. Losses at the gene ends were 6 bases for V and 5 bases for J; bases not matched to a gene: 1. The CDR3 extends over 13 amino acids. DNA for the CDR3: TGTGCCAGCAGCGGACTAGCGGGGGAGACCCAGTACTTC. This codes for CASSGLAGETQYF.

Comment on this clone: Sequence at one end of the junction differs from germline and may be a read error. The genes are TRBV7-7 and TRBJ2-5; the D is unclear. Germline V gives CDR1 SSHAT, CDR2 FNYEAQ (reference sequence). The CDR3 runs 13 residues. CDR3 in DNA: TGTGCTAGCAGCTTAAACCCGGGAGAGACCCAGTACTTC. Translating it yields CASSLNPGETQYF.

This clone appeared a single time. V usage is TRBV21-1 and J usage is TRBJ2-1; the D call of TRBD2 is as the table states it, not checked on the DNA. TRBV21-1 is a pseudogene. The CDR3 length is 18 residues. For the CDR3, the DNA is TGTGCCAGCAGCAAAGCGCATGTCCCGGGTTTAGAGTGCTATGAGCAGTTCTTC. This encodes CASSKAHVPGLECYEQFF.

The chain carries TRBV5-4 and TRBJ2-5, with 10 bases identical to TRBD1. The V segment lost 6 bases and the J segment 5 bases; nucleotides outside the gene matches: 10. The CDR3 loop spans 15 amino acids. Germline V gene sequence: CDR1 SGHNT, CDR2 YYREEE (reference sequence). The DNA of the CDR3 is TGTGCCAGCACCCCCGGACAGGGGGTTGAGGAGACCCAGTACTTC. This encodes CASTPGQGVEETQYF.

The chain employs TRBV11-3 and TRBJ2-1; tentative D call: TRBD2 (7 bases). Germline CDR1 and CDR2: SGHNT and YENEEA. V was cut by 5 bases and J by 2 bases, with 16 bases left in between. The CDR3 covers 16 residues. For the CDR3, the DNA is TGTGCCAGCAGCACCAGAGGGGGGGGGACCTACAATGAGCAGTTCTTC. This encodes CASSTRGGGTYNEQFF.

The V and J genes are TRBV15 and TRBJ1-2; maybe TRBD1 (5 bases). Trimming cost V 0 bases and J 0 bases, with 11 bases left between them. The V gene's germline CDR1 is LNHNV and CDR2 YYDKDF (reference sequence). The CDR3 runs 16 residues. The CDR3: CATSRDRARANYGYTF. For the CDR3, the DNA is TGTGCCACCAGCAGAGATAGGGCCAGGGCTAACTATGGCTACACCTTC.

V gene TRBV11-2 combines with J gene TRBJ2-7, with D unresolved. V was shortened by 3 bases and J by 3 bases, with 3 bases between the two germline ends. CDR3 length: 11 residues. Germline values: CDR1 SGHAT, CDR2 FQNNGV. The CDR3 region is CASSFNYEQYF. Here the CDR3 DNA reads TGTGCCAGCAGCTTTAACTACGAGCAGTACTTC.

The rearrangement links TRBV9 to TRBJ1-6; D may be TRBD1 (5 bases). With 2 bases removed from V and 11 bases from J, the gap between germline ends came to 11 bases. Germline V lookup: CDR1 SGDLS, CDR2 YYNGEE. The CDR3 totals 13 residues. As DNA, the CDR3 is TGTGCCAGCAGCGTCGGGACTGGAACACCCCTCCACTTT. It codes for CASSVGTGTPLHF.

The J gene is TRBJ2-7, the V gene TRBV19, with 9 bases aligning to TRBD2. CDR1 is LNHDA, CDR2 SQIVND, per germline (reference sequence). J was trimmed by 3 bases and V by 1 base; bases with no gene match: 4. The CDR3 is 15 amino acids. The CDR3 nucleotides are TGTGCCAGTAGTATAGGTCTAGCGGGGAACTACGAGCAGTACTTC. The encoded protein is CASSIGLAGNYEQYF.

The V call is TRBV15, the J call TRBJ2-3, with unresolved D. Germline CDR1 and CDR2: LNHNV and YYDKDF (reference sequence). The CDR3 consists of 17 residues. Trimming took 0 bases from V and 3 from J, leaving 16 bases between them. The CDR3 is CATSRDILRVGTDTQYF. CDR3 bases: TGTGCCACCAGCAGAGATATCCTCCGGGTCGGGACAGATACGCAGTATTTT.

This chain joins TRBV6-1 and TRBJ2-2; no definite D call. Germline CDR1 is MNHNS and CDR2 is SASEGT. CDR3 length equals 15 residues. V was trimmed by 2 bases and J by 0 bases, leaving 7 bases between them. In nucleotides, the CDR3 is TGTGCCAGCAGTGAACAGGTTACGAACACCGGGGAGCTGTTTTTT. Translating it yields CASSEQVTNTGELFF.

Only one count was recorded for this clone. In DNA form, the CDR3 reads TGTGCCAGCAGTTTAAGAGATCAGCCCCAGCATTTT. Translation: CASSLRDQPQHF. The V gene is TRBV27, the J gene TRBJ1-5; D not resolved. This CDR3 is built from 12 residues. V was clipped by 2 bases and J by 5 bases, with 4 bases between them. Germline V CDR1 and CDR2: MNHEY, SMNVEV (reference sequence).

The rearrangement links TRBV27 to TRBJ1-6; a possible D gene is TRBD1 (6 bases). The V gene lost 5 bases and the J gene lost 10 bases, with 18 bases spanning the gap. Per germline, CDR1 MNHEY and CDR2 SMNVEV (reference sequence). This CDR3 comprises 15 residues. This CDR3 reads CASSLSLQGRSPLHF. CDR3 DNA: TGTGCCAGCAGTCTCTCGTTACAGGGTCGGTCACCCCTCCACTTT.

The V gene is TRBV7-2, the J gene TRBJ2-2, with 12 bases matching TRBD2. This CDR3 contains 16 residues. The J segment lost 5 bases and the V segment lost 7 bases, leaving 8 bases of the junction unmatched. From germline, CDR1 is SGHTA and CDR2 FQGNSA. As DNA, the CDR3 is TGTGCCAGCACCAGCCGGCTAGCGGGGGGGACCGGGGAGCTGTTTTTT. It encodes CASTSRLAGGTGELFF. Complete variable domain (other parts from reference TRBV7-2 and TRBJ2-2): GAGVSQSPSNKVTEKGKDVELRCDPISGHTALYWYRQSLGQGLEFLIYFQGNSAPDKSGLPSDRFSAERTGGSVSTLTIQRTQQEDSAVYLCASTSRLAGGTGELFFGEGSRLTVL.

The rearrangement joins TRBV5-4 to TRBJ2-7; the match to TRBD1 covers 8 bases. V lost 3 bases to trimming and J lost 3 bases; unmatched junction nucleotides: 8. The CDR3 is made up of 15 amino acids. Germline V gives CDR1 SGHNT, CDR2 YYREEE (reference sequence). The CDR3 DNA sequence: TGTGCCAGCAGCTCTGGCCGGGACAGGTTCTACGAGCAGTACTTC. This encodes CASSSGRDRFYEQYF.

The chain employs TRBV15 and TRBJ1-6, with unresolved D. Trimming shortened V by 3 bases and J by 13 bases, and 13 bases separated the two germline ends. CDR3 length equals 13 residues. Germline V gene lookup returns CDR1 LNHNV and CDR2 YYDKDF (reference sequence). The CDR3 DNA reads TGTGCCACCAGCAGGTCGCCCGGGGATCCCCTCCACTTT. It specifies CATSRSPGDPLHF.